Each of the 24 T cell receptor beta chains below was sequenced from the same sample in a study of cytomegalovirus exposure and HLA in healthy donors. Sequencing used immunoSEQ multiplex PCR; TCRdb keeps in-frame clones, though not all of them. The sample contains tens of thousands of clones, approximately 94% of which appear only once. Sequencing used PBMCs. The receptors originated from a man younger than 30 in good health and CMV-seropositive.

The chain recombines TRBV5-1 with TRBJ1-1, with D maybe TRBD1 (6 bases). Germline-derived CDR1 and CDR2 are SGHRS and YFSETQ. This CDR3 comprises 14 residues. Deletions cut 4 bases from V and 3 bases from J, with 13 bases between. Written as DNA, the CDR3 is TGCGCCAGCAGCCACCAGGGGCGCGACACTGAAGCTTTCTTT. This sequence encodes CASSHQGRDTEAFF.

CDR3 residues: CATSRGQGAYYNEQFF. Here the CDR3 DNA reads TGTGCCACCAGCAGAGGGCAGGGGGCTTACTACAATGAGCAGTTCTTC. This chain joins TRBV15 and TRBJ2-1; 8 bases are shared with TRBD1. J lost 3 bases, V lost 1 base, and 5 bases had no gene match. The CDR3 loop spans 16 amino acids. Germline CDR1 is LNHNV and CDR2 is YYDKDF (reference sequence).

The chain links TRBV5-1 to TRBJ2-1; D may be TRBD1 (6 bases). V gave up 6 bases and J gave up 0 bases, with 16 bases separating them. The CDR3 is 16 residues long. CDR1 SGHRS and CDR2 YFSETQ come from the germline V gene. The CDR3 here is CASTLQGLSSYNEQFF. The CDR3 bases are TGCGCCAGCACGCTACAGGGTCTAAGCTCCTACAATGAGCAGTTCTTC.

The chain carries TRBV10-3 and TRBJ1-4, with unresolved D. Trimming removed 5 bases at V and 5 bases at J, with 12 bases between. Per the germline V gene, CDR1 is ENHRY and CDR2 is SYGVKD. The CDR3 is 14 amino acids. The CDR3 region has the DNA TGTGCCATCAGTCGCGGGGAGAGGAATGAAAAACTGTTTTTT. This codes for CAISRGERNEKLFF.

The chain carries TRBV6-1 and TRBJ1-5; no firm D call. Trimming shortened V by 4 bases and J by 3 bases, and 10 bases separated the two germline ends. CDR1 and CDR2 (germline): MNHNS, SASEGT. The length of the CDR3 is 14 residues. The chain's CDR3 is CASSVGSVNQPQHF. CDR3 nucleotides: TGTGCCAGCAGTGTTGGGAGTGTCAATCAGCCCCAGCATTTT.

The V gene is TRBV5-1, the J gene TRBJ1-5; 7 nucleotides align to TRBD1. Germline V gene data show CDR1 as SGHRS and CDR2 as YFSETQ. This CDR3 contains 14 residues. The V gene end was trimmed by 0 bases and the J gene end by 9 bases; junction bases not matched to a gene: 6. In nucleotides, the CDR3 is TGCGCCAGCAGCTTGGGACAGGGTCAGACGCCCCAGCATTTT. Protein product: CASSLGQGQTPQHF.

This chain uses TRBV7-9 with TRBJ2-1; 7 bases agree with TRBD2. Trimming took 1 base from V and 4 from J; bases not matched to a gene: 7. CDR3 length: 16 amino acids. The V gene's germline CDR1 is SEHNR and CDR2 FQNEAQ (reference sequence). CDR3 DNA: TGTGCCAGCAGCTTAGTACCAGCGGGGAGGTACAATGAGCAGTTCTTC. This translates into CASSLVPAGRYNEQFF.

This chain joins TRBV15 and TRBJ1-2, with 7 positions matching TRBD1. The CDR3 runs 14 residues. Losses at the gene ends were 5 bases for V and 5 bases for J; bases not matched to a gene: 8. Germline CDR1 LNHNV, CDR2 YYDKDF (reference sequence). CDR3 protein: CATSADRVLYGYTF. DNA of the CDR3: TGTGCCACCAGCGCCGACAGGGTGTTATATGGCTACACCTTC.

The genes are TRBV19 and TRBJ1-4; D is uncertain. The CDR3 spans 15 residues. CDR1 is LNHDA, CDR2 SQIVND, per germline (reference sequence). The germline V and J ends were trimmed by 3 bases and 10 bases, with 18 bases remaining between them. The CDR3 DNA sequence: TGTGCCAGTAGTATTGCCCGGACTGCGATTGGAAAACTGTTTTTT. This encodes CASSIARTAIGKLFF.

V is TRBV5-1 and J is TRBJ2-3; TRBD1 is a possible D gene (6 bases). The CDR3 sequence is 15 residues long. Germline values: CDR1 SGHRS, CDR2 YFSETQ. Trimming left V 4 bases short and J 2 bases short, with 14 bases between. The CDR3 sequence is CASSAAWGLTDTQYF. The DNA of the CDR3 is TGCGCCAGCAGCGCTGCGTGGGGGCTCACAGATACGCAGTATTTT.

The V and J genes are TRBV5-1 and TRBJ2-7, with 9 bases aligning to TRBD1. CDR3 length: 15 amino acids. CDR1 is SGHRS and CDR2 is YFSETQ in the germline V gene. Germline trimming cut 4 bases from V and 0 bases from J; bases unmatched to any gene: 5. CDR3 in amino acids: CASSEGTGTSYEQYF. The CDR3 DNA follows: TGCGCCAGCAGCGAAGGGACAGGGACCTCCTACGAGCAGTACTTC.

The rearrangement uses TRBV7-3 and TRBJ2-1; no clear D gene. The germline V gene has CDR1 SGHTA and CDR2 FQGTGA. The CDR3 length is 12 residues. V dropped 1 base and J dropped 9 bases, with 7 bases sitting between them. CDR3 nucleotides: TGTGCCAGCAGCTTAAGAGGCGGTGAGCAGTTCTTC. As protein: CASSLRGGEQFF.

The chain recombines TRBV5-1 with TRBJ2-7; D may be TRBD2 (6 bases). Germline V gene sequence: CDR1 SGHRS, CDR2 YFSETQ. The CDR3 is 15 residues long. V shed 4 bases and J shed 0 bases, with 14 bases lying between them. CDR3 sequence reads: CASSLGRGLSYEQYF. The CDR3, as DNA: TGCGCCAGCAGCCTGGGACGGGGACTCTCCTACGAGCAGTACTTC.

This clone was observed a single time. The chain links TRBV23-1 to TRBJ1-1; TRBD1 matches at 11 bases. TRBV23-1 is known as an ORF, though its function is uncertain. CDR3 size: 15 residues. V lost 3 bases, J lost 4 bases, and 4 bases stayed unmatched. CDR3 sequence (DNA): TGCGCCAGCAGTCATAAGGACAGGGGGCTCACTGAAGCTTTCTTT. As protein: CASSHKDRGLTEAFF.

The chain carries TRBV7-3 and TRBJ2-5; TRBD2 matches at 7 bases. CDR1 is SGHTA and CDR2 is FQGTGA in the germline V gene. The V and J ends lost 5 bases and 4 bases, in that order; junction bases with no gene match: 7. The CDR3 is made up of 14 amino acids. DNA for the CDR3: TGTGCCAGCAGCCCGCGTCCGGGGGGAGAGACCCAGTACTTC. Its translation is CASSPRPGGETQYF.

CDR3 DNA: TGCAGCGCCAAGGGACAGACCACGACTTCGGAGCAGTACTTC. It specifies CSAKGQTTTSEQYF. The chain has TRBV29-1 and TRBJ2-7; 7 bases are shared with TRBD1. The CDR3 consists of 14 residues. V gave up 7 bases and J gave up 7 bases; unmatched junction bases: 16. Germline V gene lookup returns CDR1 SQVTM and CDR2 ANQGSEA.

This chain joins TRBV7-2 and TRBJ2-7, with 10 bases lining up with TRBD2. Germline trimming cut 4 bases from V and 7 bases from J; bases unmatched to any gene: 10. Looked up from germline, CDR1 is SGHTA and CDR2 is FQGNSA. The CDR3 consists of 15 residues. CDR3 sequence: CASSSSAGGPWEQYF. CDR3 coding DNA: TGTGCCAGCAGCTCCTCAGCGGGAGGGCCGTGGGAGCAGTACTTC.

The V and J genes are TRBV5-5 and TRBJ2-1, with D maybe TRBD2 (5 bases). Trimming shortened V by 4 bases and J by 0 bases, and 11 bases separated the two germline ends. Per the germline V gene, CDR1 is SGHKS and CDR2 is YYEKEE (reference sequence). CDR3 length: 15 residues. CDR3 residues: CASSLGLLSYNEQFF. Here the CDR3 DNA reads TGTGCCAGCAGCCTCGGACTCCTCTCCTACAATGAGCAGTTCTTC.

The sample holds one count of this clone. The rearrangement joins TRBV5-1 to TRBJ1-1; D is perhaps TRBD1 (6 bases). V lost 3 bases and J 5 bases, leaving 11 bases between the germline ends. The germline V gene has CDR1 SGHRS and CDR2 YFSETQ. This CDR3 has 13 amino acids. CDR3 in DNA: TGCGCCAGCAGCTACAACAGGGATACTGAAGCTTTCTTT. Translated, it gives CASSYNRDTEAFF.

This clone was recorded a few times. V is TRBV27 and J is TRBJ1-2; 9 bases agree with TRBD1. The germline CDR1 and CDR2 sequences are MNHEY and SMNVEV (reference sequence). The V segment lost 5 bases and the J segment 6 bases; nucleotides outside the gene matches: 7. This CDR3 region has 14 residues. The CDR3 DNA sequence: TGTGCCAGCAGTCCTCAACAGGGGGCGCATGGCTACACCTTC. Translated, it gives CASSPQQGAHGYTF.

The chain carries TRBV12-5 and TRBJ1-5, with D unresolved. Germline loops: CDR1 LGHNT, CDR2 FRNRAP. The V end lost 4 bases, the J end lost 5 bases, and 6 bases lay between the germline ends. This CDR3 is built from 12 residues. CDR3: CASGSRDQPQHF. The CDR3, as DNA: TGTGCTAGTGGTTCCCGGGATCAGCCCCAGCATTTT.

The CDR3 DNA is TGTGCCAGCAGCCCCTCCCAAGAGACCCAGTACTTC. Protein sequence: CASSPSQETQYF. The rearrangement links TRBV6-5 to TRBJ2-5, with D unclear. The germline CDR1 and CDR2 sequences are MNHEY and SVGAGI. Trimming shortened V by 6 bases and J by 1 base, and 6 bases separated the two germline ends. The CDR3 has 12 amino acids.

The chain links TRBV15 to TRBJ1-2, with D maybe TRBD1 (6 bases). Trimming took 0 bases from V and 2 from J, leaving 10 bases between them. The CDR3 is 15 amino acids. In germline, CDR1 is LNHNV, CDR2 YYDKDF (reference sequence). For the CDR3, the DNA is TGTGCCACCAGCAGAGACCCAAGGGGGAACTATGGCTACACCTTC. Protein: CATSRDPRGNYGYTF.

The rearrangement links TRBV5-4 to TRBJ2-2; D is perhaps TRBD1 (6 bases). The V and J ends lost 0 bases and 5 bases respectively, with 11 bases between them. There are 15 residues in the CDR3. Germline CDR1 is SGHNT and CDR2 is YYREEE (reference sequence). The CDR3 coding sequence is TGTGCCAGCAGCTTGGGGGGGCCTCGGACCGGGGAGCTGTTTTTT. Translated, it gives CASSLGGPRTGELFF.